Included here is one TCR beta chain sequence, with context. The antigen it recognizes is unknown. No qualities accompany the bases; no much larger clone lies one base away. TCR CDR3 regions were amplified from genomic DNA by multiplex PCR using the deep immunoSEQ assay. Extracted genomic DNA from each cell subset was spread evenly across all wells of several immunoSEQ 96-well plates, with each plate serving as a replicate. For unsorted PBMC, each replicate PCR was loaded with 250 to 300 ng genomic DNA, equivalent to about 30,000 T cell genomes. Genomic DNA from unsorted PBMC was sequenced over ten immunoSEQ deep assay plates. Purified libraries were quantified with a Qubit 3.0 fluorometer, sized on a Bioanalyzer 2100, and re-quantified with the KAPA Library Quantification kit. Each immunoSEQ 96-well plate was sequenced on its own single-read 150-cycle Illumina NextSeq 550 flow cell. The paper's processing steps were these. Because the immunoSEQ output included only junctional sequences and no quality scores, the filtering could not be the same as the filtering used for full-length reads. To assign V/J genes and CDR3, sequences were annotated against IMGT germline references using PyIR, a Python wrapper for IgBLAST v1.9. Reads were filtered out if the reads had weak V/J assignments (E-value above 1e-6), no CDR3, stop codons, out-of-frame junctions, or ambiguous translated residues. V3J clonotypes were defined as sequences sharing the same inferred V gene, J gene, and CDR3 amino acid sequence. The percentage overlap between two repertoires was calculated by dividing the number of shared unique clonotypes by the size of the smaller repertoire. Repertoire richness was assessed with RTK rarefaction, the Chao1 estimator, and Recon v2.1 estimates of unobserved clonotypes. As stored in TCRdb, this immuneACCESS dataset retains in-frame rearrangements with V and J assigned. A fraction of the clones does not appear; measured against another copy, unresolved V genes explain less than half of the discrepancy, and the remainder lacks a known reason. V, J and clone size reflect that table, while D and trimming were determined from the DNA. This sample comprises more than 450,000 clones, roughly 78% of them detected only once. The ten biggest clones cover 10% to 15% of the sample.

Healthy HIV-negative adults with no recently reported acute infections or vaccinations were included as donors. Every donor was a Caucasian adult residing in Nashville, Tennessee, USA. For unsorted samples, around 90 million PBMCs were counted, and genomic DNA was extracted using the QIAamp DNA Blood Mini kit. After blood collection by leukapheresis, PBMCs were isolated using Ficoll-Histopaque density gradient centrifugation and then cryopreserved in the vapor phase of liquid nitrogen. This entry comes from a study of shared clonotypes between healthy human individuals (dated by TCRdb to the early 2020s). About the full investigation: The cohort comprised a couple of women and three men aged 18 to 49 years. Blood TCR repertoires of five healthy adults were deeply sequenced to estimate repertoire size and the extent of clonotype sharing between individuals. To increase sequencing depth and limit assay-specific biases, TCR repertoire library preparation and sequencing were carried out by different laboratories using diverse techniques. Between about 0.8 and 9 billion PBMCs per donor were obtained by leukapheresis.

Study-level results and caveats: Because the study included a small number of donors, the genetic and exposure-history diversity represented was limited. Pairwise subsampling led to the expectation that sequencing depth would affect the degree of clonotype sharing among donors. Sampling was restricted to blood, and TCR repertoires in tissues likely differ from the TCR repertoires found in blood.

The sample was PBMCs. The TCR sequence derives from a middle-aged woman in good health. Some clones in this sample may be carry-over from other donors' samples.

The CDR3 sequence is CASSLDLGDQPQHF. The DNA is as follows: TGTGCCAGCAGCCTAGACTTGGGAGATCAGCCCCAGCATTTT. Here the chain combines TRBV7-8 and TRBJ1-5; a confident D gene designation cannot be given. CDR1 SGHVS and CDR2 FQNEAQ were looked up in the germline V gene. V gives up 5 bases and J gives up 5 bases, and the segment between their germline ends measures 13 bases. The CDR3 has 14 amino acids, counting the end cysteine and phenylalanine. The kept DNA is CDR3 alone, 42 bases in frame from the first base. The entire variable domain, with the stretches around the CDR3 drawn from the reference TRBV7-8 and TRBJ1-5 proteins, is GAGVSQSPRYKVAKRGQDVALRCDPISGHVSLFWYQQALGQGPEFLTYFQNEAQLDKSGLPSDRFFAERPEGSVSTLKIQRTQQEDSAVYLCASSLDLGDQPQHFGDGTRLSIL.